The present T cell receptor beta chain was sequenced within a study of blood T cell repertoires in COVID-19 (dated by TCRdb to about 2020). Looking at the study overall: Samples covering the acute and convalescent phases of COVID-19 were provided by collaborators in the United States, Italy and Spain. The prospective study material was composed of cDNA or gDNA derived from T cells, B-cell-depleted T cells, or PBMCs. Subjects who had been exposed to COVID-19, were actively infected with it, or had recovered from it provided the deeply sampled blood TCRbeta repertoires that made up the dataset. A freely available public database, intended as a resource for researchers studying the immune response to SARS-CoV-2, is where the repertoires were released. Samples were obtained from the ongoing ImmuneRACE study (first 160 participants) and from some 1,300 subjects provided by 6 global collaborators. Sample metadata almost always included a de-identified subject ID, COVID-19 status, age in years and sex. Where HLA class I and class II types were available, the types were taken from metadata supplied by the sample provider, not from assay-based typing. General study outcomes and caveats: Clinical and demographic metadata were provided uncurated, with the amount varying by source and participant.

TCRbeta CDR3 regions were amplified from genomic DNA using the immunoSEQ Assay, a bias-controlled multiplex PCR. On the study's bioinformatics: Within the assay, amplification of reference gene primers was used to estimate how many nucleated cells each sample contained. To quantify the absolute abundance of each unique TCRbeta CDR3 rearrangement, sequence reads were collapsed and filtered. For each sample, productive Simpson clonality was calculated as the square root of Simpson's diversity index across productive rearrangements. TCRdb limited this immuneACCESS table to in-frame rearrangements with V and J called. A share of clones is missing; checked studies link under half to unresolved V genes, and the rest is unexplained. V and J calls and clone size come straight from that table; D and trimming were deduced from the DNA. The sample table shows about 170,000 clones, and about 83% are seen once. Roughly 1.9% of the sample is held by the ten biggest clonotypes.

Whole blood was collected in K2EDTA tubes by collaborating institutions according to the institutions' own protocols. For TCRbeta analysis, collaborators shipped samples in one of three forms: frozen whole blood, isolated PBMCs, or DNA extracted from either of those sample types. V is cut by 2 bases and J by 2 bases, and the space between the germline ends is 10 bases. There are 14 amino acids in the CDR3, from cysteine to phenylalanine inclusive. The kept DNA is CDR3 alone, 42 bases in frame from the first base. For CDR1 and CDR2, the germline V gene lists SGHDT and YYEEEE. Turning to this clone: It has no known antigen specificity. Qualities for individual bases were not recorded, and no much larger clone is one base off.

This sequence uses TRBV5-6 and TRBJ1-1; no D segment can be confidently identified. Sequencing used peripheral blood. The receptor comes from an elderly woman with acute or convalescent COVID-19. The nucleotide sequence reads TGTGCCAGCAGCTTTATCCGGGATAACACTGAAGCTTTCTTT. Its translation is CASSFIRDNTEAFF.